A single sample gave rise to the 14 T cell receptor beta chains below, sequenced in a study of blood T cell repertoires in COVID-19. Repertoires were generated with immunoSEQ multiplex PCR, while TCRdb's copy carries only in-frame clones and drops some. The table has 200,000 to 250,000 clones, roughly 80% seen once; the top ten hold roughly 4.6%. Sequences were obtained from peripheral blood. These TCRs come from a woman older than 75 with active or convalescent COVID-19.

The chain uses TRBV19 and TRBJ1-5, with D maybe TRBD1 (6 bases). V lost 4 bases and J lost 6, with 13 bases in between. This CDR3 has 14 residues. CDR1 LNHDA and CDR2 SQIVND come from the germline V gene (reference sequence). Here the CDR3 DNA reads TGTGCCAGTAGTAGGGCAGGGGTAGGTCAGCCCCAGCATTTT. Its translation is CASSRAGVGQPQHF. The variable domain in full, with the rest retrieved from reference TRBV19 and TRBJ1-5, is DGGITQSPKYLFRKEGQNVTLSCEQNLNHDAMYWYRQDPGQGLRLIYYSQIVNDFQKGDIAEGYSVSREKKESFPLTVTSAQKNPTAFYLCASSRAGVGQPQHFGDGTRLSIL.

V is TRBV19 and J is TRBJ1-5, with D perhaps matching TRBD1 (5 bases). Looked up from germline, CDR1 is LNHDA and CDR2 is SQIVND (reference sequence). The CDR3 loop spans 15 amino acids. V lost 4 bases and J lost 0, with 10 bases in between. The CDR3 DNA sequence: TGTGCCAGTAGTACCCCAGGGCTTAGCAATCAGCCCCAGCATTTT. This encodes CASSTPGLSNQPQHF.

This clone was counted between two and nine times. An end of the junction does not agree with germline; a read error may underlie this. This chain uses TRBV4-2 with TRBJ2-3; maybe TRBD2 (6 bases). The CDR3 has 16 residues. Germline lookup yields CDR1 LGHNA and CDR2 YNFKEQ. CDR3 bases: TGTGCCAGCAGTCAAGGGTCGGCGGGGCTCACAGATACGCAGTATTTT. It yields the protein CASSQGSAGLTDTQYF.

The V and J genes are TRBV7-2 and TRBJ2-3; TRBD2 matches 7 bases. This CDR3 spans 17 amino acids. Germline values: CDR1 SGHTA, CDR2 FQGNSA. Trimming cost V 3 bases and J 4 bases; bases outside gene matches: 13. This CDR3 is CASSLASGTTLADTQYF. CDR3 coding DNA: TGTGCCAGCAGCTTGGCATCCGGGACTACTCTGGCAGATACGCAGTATTTT. Full variable domain (remainder filled in from reference TRBV7-2 and TRBJ2-3): GAGVSQSPSNKVTEKGKDVELRCDPISGHTALYWYRQSLGQGLEFLIYFQGNSAPDKSGLPSDRFSAERTGGSVSTLTIQRTQQEDSAVYLCASSLASGTTLADTQYFGPGTRLTVL.

The chain combines TRBV28 with TRBJ1-1; 12 nucleotides align to TRBD1. Germline values: CDR1 MDHEN, CDR2 SYDVKM. V shed 8 bases and J 4 bases; nucleotides not matched to a gene: 14. The CDR3 covers 17 residues. The CDR3 loop is CASGLGQGARRGTEAFF. The CDR3 DNA follows: TGTGCCAGCGGCTTGGGACAGGGGGCGCGGAGGGGCACTGAAGCTTTCTTT.

This clone was counted a single time. The chain combines TRBV7-2 with TRBJ1-2; maybe TRBD1 (5 bases). V lost 2 bases and J lost 2, with 12 bases in between. Germline V gene lookup returns CDR1 SGHTA and CDR2 FQGNSA. The CDR3 totals 15 residues. The chain's CDR3 is CASSLTFRVNYGYTF. The CDR3 nucleotides read TGTGCCAGCAGCTTAACTTTCAGGGTCAACTATGGCTACACCTTC.

This chain links TRBV4-2 with TRBJ1-1; TRBD1 matches 8 bases. CDR3 size: 16 residues. The junction had 8 bases not matched to a gene; V was cut back by 2 bases and J by 3 bases. Germline CDR1 reads LGHNA; CDR2 reads YNFKEQ. The CDR3 nucleotides read TGTGCCAGCAGCCAACCAGGACAGGGCTCGGACACTGAAGCTTTCTTT. Translation: CASSQPGQGSDTEAFF.

The V call is TRBV3-1 (or the pseudogene TRBV3-2), the J call TRBJ1-6; D possibly corresponds to TRBD1 (6 bases). The CDR3 covers 13 residues. Germline lookup yields CDR1 LGHDT and CDR2 YNNKEL (reference sequence). Trimming stripped 5 bases from V and 9 bases from J, with 11 bases between. In DNA form, the CDR3 reads TGTGCCAGCAGCGACAGGTGGTTTTCACCCCTCCACTTT. Translating it yields CASSDRWFSPLHF.

This clone was counted between two and nine times. The chain has TRBV27 and TRBJ2-2; a weak D match, TRBD2 (6 bases). This CDR3 spans 17 amino acids. Deletions cut 6 bases from V and 6 bases from J, with 23 bases between. The V gene's germline CDR1 is MNHEY and CDR2 SMNVEV (reference sequence). The CDR3 spells CASSKLDGGLPSGELFF. Written as DNA, the CDR3 is TGTGCCAGCAGCAAACTGGACGGGGGTCTACCATCCGGGGAGCTGTTTTTT.

CDR3 in amino acids: CASSPTSGNTDTQYF. DNA for the CDR3: TGTGCCAGCAGCCCGACTAGCGGGAACACAGATACGCAGTATTTT. This chain joins TRBV28 and TRBJ2-3; 11 positions match TRBD2. This CDR3 has 15 amino acids. Looked up from germline, CDR1 is MDHEN and CDR2 is SYDVKM. The junction had 4 bases not matched to a gene; V was cut back by 6 bases and J by 2 bases.

The V call is TRBV30, the J call TRBJ1-4; TRBD1 matches 9 bases. Germline values: CDR1 GTSNPN, CDR2 SVGIG (reference sequence). V trimming: 6 bases; J trimming: 9 bases; junction bases outside the gene matches: 5. The length of the CDR3 is 12 residues. The CDR3 DNA reads as TGTGCCTGTGACAGGGGGATCAAAAAACTGTTTTTT. Protein product: CACDRGIKKLFF. Full variable domain (outside the CDR3, taken from reference TRBV30 and TRBJ1-4): SQTIHQWPATLVQPVGSPLSLECTVEGTSNPNLYWYRQAAGRGLQLLFYSVGIGQISSEVPQNLSASRPQDRQFILSSKKLLLSDSGFYLCACDRGIKKLFFGSGTQLSVL.

The chain recombines TRBV12-3 or TRBV12-4 with TRBJ1-1, with 12 bases fitting TRBD1. Trimming cost V 4 bases and J 10 bases; bases outside gene matches: 4. The CDR3 length is 13 residues. Written as DNA, the CDR3 is TGTGCCAGCAGTTACCGGGACAGGGGGCTAGCTTTCTTT. The encoded protein is CASSYRDRGLAFF.

This sequence joins TRBV12-1 and TRBJ1-5; the table's D call of TRBD1 was not tested on the DNA. TRBV12-1 is given as a pseudogene. This CDR3 region has 16 residues. CDR3 sequence: CASSRQGAFGNQPQHF. CDR3 sequence (DNA): TGTGCCAGCAGCCGACAGGGGGCATTCGGGAATCAGCCCCAGCATTTT.

This clone was detected once. The chain couples TRBV7-2 to TRBJ1-2; TRBD1 might be the D (5 bases). Trimming took 0 bases from V and 8 from J, leaving 16 bases between them. CDR1 and CDR2 (germline): SGHTA, FQGNSA. CDR3 length equals 15 residues. CDR3 sequence: CASSLAQGTLGGYTF. For the CDR3, the DNA is TGTGCCAGCAGCTTAGCGCAGGGTACGCTAGGCGGCTACACCTTC.